Here is one T cell receptor (beta chain) with its context. Antigen unknown. Some clones are missing from TCRdb's copy, which holds only in-frame ones; the method was immunoSEQ multiplex PCR. Of 20,000 to 30,000 clones listed, 75% to 95% are singletons. Time point in this sample: approximately 12 months of natalizumab therapy. The control group, sampled over time, had multiple sclerosis, received natalizumab and did not develop PML. All patients had prior interferon beta, and all PML patients were female. T1 and T2 blood were collected at 6 and 12 months of natalizumab. This sample stems from a study of multiple sclerosis patients with progressive multifocal leukoencephalopathy. Broader study findings: Clones expanded at PML were already present before and during natalizumab.

Trimming cost V 0 bases and J 10 bases, with 10 bases left between them. The CDR3 runs to 13 residues. Sequenced material: PBMCs, taken from a patient treated with natalizumab. The chain joins TRBV23-1 to TRBJ2-1; a possible D gene is TRBD2 (5 bases). TRBV23-1 is filed as an ORF, its function uncertain. This TCR came from a man aged 25 to 40 with multiple sclerosis. DNA for the CDR3: TGCGCCAGCAGTCAATCAGAGGGCGCAGAGCAGTTCTTC. This encodes CASSQSEGAEQFF.